Listed below are T cell receptor beta chains from one sample, sequenced in a study of early T cells in non-severe SARS-CoV-2 infection. In TCRdb, the 5' RACE reads were re-called with MiXCR into one record per CDR3 protein. The top ten hold roughly 8.4% of the sample, which has roughly 80,000 distinct CDR3 sequences, roughly 5.7% seen once. Sequenced: whole blood. The receptors shown here come from an adult who was a healthcare worker with PCR-confirmed SARS-CoV-2 infection or an uninfected control (not recorded which). Both conserved end residues are part of each CDR3. The order of the fields is clone size, V gene, D gene, J gene, CDR3 protein, CDR3 DNA. A D gene is named only where the DNA matches it firmly. A row's size may be missing; if present it is once, few, many or a size class.

clone_size: .
v_call: TRBV29-1
d_call: TRBD1
j_call: TRBJ1-4
cdr3_aa: CSVEPTGGEKLFF
cdr3_nt: TGCAGCGTTGAACCGACAGGGGGTGAAAAACTGTTTTTT

clone_size: .
v_call: TRBV5-4
d_call: .
j_call: TRBJ1-1
cdr3_aa: CASSLSKGANTEAFF
cdr3_nt: TGTGCCAGCAGCTTAAGTAAGGGAGCGAACACTGAAGCTTTCTTT

clone_size: .
v_call: TRBV20-1
d_call: .
j_call: TRBJ2-3
cdr3_aa: CSALQGGVSTDTQYF
cdr3_nt: TGCAGTGCTTTACAGGGTGGGGTGTCCACAGATACGCAGTATTTT

clone_size: few
v_call: TRBV12-3/TRBV12-4
d_call: .
j_call: TRBJ2-3
cdr3_aa: CASSLAANTDTQYF
cdr3_nt: TGTGCCAGCAGTTTAGCGGCTAACACAGATACGCAGTATTTT

clone_size: once
v_call: TRBV21-1
d_call: .
j_call: TRBJ2-2
cdr3_aa: CASSKALLRPDRNTGELFF
cdr3_nt: TGTGCCAGCAGCAAAGCGCTTTTACGGCCGGACAGGAACACCGGGGAGCTGTTTTTT

clone_size: many
v_call: TRBV11-3
d_call: TRBD2
j_call: TRBJ2-1
cdr3_aa: CASSLGTSGRADEQFF
cdr3_nt: TGTGCCAGCAGCCTAGGGACTAGCGGGAGGGCCGATGAGCAGTTCTTC

clone_size: .
v_call: TRBV28
d_call: .
j_call: TRBJ1-2
cdr3_aa: CASRLRYGYTF
cdr3_nt: TGTGCCAGCAGACTGAGATATGGCTACACCTTC

clone_size: few
v_call: TRBV18
d_call: TRBD1
j_call: TRBJ2-1
cdr3_aa: CASSPRTGDEQFF
cdr3_nt: TGTGCCAGCTCACCGAGGACAGGGGATGAGCAGTTCTTC

clone_size: few
v_call: TRBV24-1
d_call: TRBD2
j_call: TRBJ2-3
cdr3_aa: CATSRGGPDTQYF
cdr3_nt: TGTGCCACCAGTCGGGGGGGGCCGGATACGCAGTATTTT

clone_size: .
v_call: TRBV28
d_call: .
j_call: TRBJ1-2
cdr3_aa: CASSPLITGGYTF
cdr3_nt: TGTGCCAGCAGTCCCCTTATAACTGGGGGCTACACCTTC

clone_size: few
v_call: TRBV12-3/TRBV12-4
d_call: .
j_call: TRBJ2-1
cdr3_aa: CASSFGLYNEQFF
cdr3_nt: TGTGCCAGCAGTTTTGGCCTCTACAATGAGCAGTTCTTC

clone_size: few
v_call: TRBV5-1
d_call: .
j_call: TRBJ2-5
cdr3_aa: CASSFAETQYF
cdr3_nt: TGCGCCAGCAGCTTCGCAGAGACCCAGTACTTC

clone_size: .
v_call: TRBV6-4
d_call: TRBD2
j_call: TRBJ2-3
cdr3_aa: CASSERETDTQYF
cdr3_nt: TGTGCCAGCAGTGAGCGGGAGACAGATACGCAGTATTTT

clone_size: many
v_call: TRBV7-9
d_call: .
j_call: TRBJ1-2
cdr3_aa: CASSLQGLRGYTF
cdr3_nt: TGTGCCAGCAGCTTACAGGGGCTGCGGGGCTACACCTTC

clone_size: few
v_call: TRBV29-1
d_call: .
j_call: TRBJ2-2
cdr3_aa: CSVEDPRTNTGELFF
cdr3_nt: TGCAGCGTTGAAGATCCCAGAACGAACACCGGGGAGCTGTTTTTT

clone_size: many
v_call: TRBV20-1
d_call: .
j_call: TRBJ2-1
cdr3_aa: CSARVPTDSNEQFF
cdr3_nt: TGCAGTGCTAGAGTTCCCACGGACAGTAATGAGCAGTTCTTC

clone_size: .
v_call: TRBV6-5
d_call: TRBD1
j_call: TRBJ1-5
cdr3_aa: CASSFDGTAQPQHF
cdr3_nt: TGTGCCAGCAGTTTCGACGGGACAGCTCAGCCCCAGCATTTT

clone_size: many
v_call: TRBV28
d_call: .
j_call: TRBJ2-7
cdr3_aa: CASRDRSEQYF
cdr3_nt: TGTGCCAGCAGAGACCGGTCCGAGCAGTACTTC

clone_size: many
v_call: TRBV30
d_call: .
j_call: TRBJ1-5
cdr3_aa: CAWSVRRSLIGSNQPQHF
cdr3_nt: TGTGCCTGGAGTGTACGCCGCAGCCTGATCGGGAGCAATCAGCCCCAGCATTTT

clone_size: .
v_call: TRBV7-2
d_call: TRBD2
j_call: TRBJ2-5
cdr3_aa: CASSGSGQESQYF
cdr3_nt: TGTGCCAGCAGCGGTAGCGGGCAAGAGTCCCAGTACTTC

clone_size: many
v_call: TRBV7-9
d_call: .
j_call: TRBJ2-3
cdr3_aa: CASSPRVTDTQYF
cdr3_nt: TGTGCCAGCAGCCCCAGGGTCACAGATACGCAGTATTTT

clone_size: .
v_call: TRBV27
d_call: .
j_call: TRBJ2-7
cdr3_aa: CASSSTRAGKSYEQYF
cdr3_nt: TGTGCCAGCAGTTCTACGCGGGCGGGTAAATCCTACGAGCAGTACTTC

clone_size: many
v_call: TRBV25-1
d_call: .
j_call: TRBJ1-3
cdr3_aa: CASRNPLGNTIYF
cdr3_nt: TGTGCCAGTCGAAATCCGCTCGGAAACACCATATATTTT

clone_size: many
v_call: TRBV7-6
d_call: TRBD2
j_call: TRBJ2-1
cdr3_aa: CASSLAQPGLAGGYEQFF
cdr3_nt: TGTGCCAGCAGCTTAGCTCAGCCGGGACTAGCGGGAGGCTATGAGCAGTTCTTC

clone_size: .
v_call: TRBV6-2/TRBV6-3
d_call: .
j_call: TRBJ2-7
cdr3_aa: CASRVASSYEQYF
cdr3_nt: TGTGCCAGCCGCGTCGCGAGCTCCTACGAGCAGTACTTC

clone_size: few
v_call: TRBV7-9
d_call: .
j_call: TRBJ1-3
cdr3_aa: CASSLVPDTIYF
cdr3_nt: TGTGCCAGCAGCTTAGTGCCGGACACCATATATTTT

clone_size: many
v_call: TRBV4-3
d_call: TRBD1
j_call: TRBJ2-6
cdr3_aa: CASSQDGRDRGTGANVLTF
cdr3_nt: TGCGCCAGCAGCCAGGATGGACGGGACAGGGGTACTGGGGCCAACGTCCTGACTTTC

clone_size: .
v_call: TRBV6-2/TRBV6-3
d_call: .
j_call: TRBJ2-7
cdr3_aa: CASLWRLASSYEQYF
cdr3_nt: TGTGCCAGCTTGTGGAGGTTGGCGAGCTCCTACGAGCAGTACTTC

clone_size: many
v_call: TRBV5-1
d_call: TRBD1
j_call: TRBJ1-1
cdr3_aa: CASSKGQGSTEAFF
cdr3_nt: TGCGCCAGCAGCAAAGGACAGGGAAGTACTGAAGCTTTCTTT

clone_size: many
v_call: TRBV20-1
d_call: .
j_call: TRBJ1-5
cdr3_aa: CSASRSSVSNQPQHF
cdr3_nt: TGCAGTGCTAGCAGGTCCAGCGTTAGCAATCAGCCCCAGCATTTT

clone_size: .
v_call: TRBV10-1
d_call: .
j_call: TRBJ1-1
cdr3_aa: CASSRAGERRMNTEAFF
cdr3_nt: TGCGCCAGCAGTAGAGCAGGGGAGAGGCGCATGAACACTGAAGCTTTCTTT

clone_size: many
v_call: TRBV5-5
d_call: TRBD1
j_call: TRBJ1-6
cdr3_aa: CASSLNRGGYNSPLHF
cdr3_nt: TGTGCCAGCAGCTTGAACAGGGGGGGCTATAATTCACCCCTCCACTTT

clone_size: many
v_call: TRBV10-3
d_call: TRBD2
j_call: TRBJ2-7
cdr3_aa: CATRTGTSGAYEQYF
cdr3_nt: TGTGCCACCAGAACCGGGACTAGCGGTGCCTACGAGCAGTACTTC

clone_size: .
v_call: TRBV4-1
d_call: .
j_call: TRBJ1-4
cdr3_aa: CASSLGPLNEKLFF
cdr3_nt: TGCGCCAGCAGCCTGGGCCCCCTTAATGAAAAACTGTTTTTT

clone_size: many
v_call: TRBV12-3/TRBV12-4
d_call: TRBD2
j_call: TRBJ2-1
cdr3_aa: CASRASGSSYNEQFF
cdr3_nt: TGTGCCAGCAGAGCTAGCGGGAGCTCCTACAATGAGCAGTTCTTC

clone_size: many
v_call: TRBV19
d_call: TRBD2
j_call: TRBJ2-4
cdr3_aa: CACSPSGGRIQYF
cdr3_nt: TGTGCCTGCTCGCCGTCGGGGGGGCGCATTCAGTACTTC

clone_size: many
v_call: TRBV6-5
d_call: TRBD1
j_call: TRBJ1-6
cdr3_aa: CASSLRQGAYNSPLHF
cdr3_nt: TGTGCCAGCAGCCTTCGACAGGGCGCCTATAATTCACCCCTCCACTTT

clone_size: few
v_call: TRBV7-2
d_call: .
j_call: TRBJ2-1
cdr3_aa: CASSLVGATSPDEQFF
cdr3_nt: TGTGCCAGCAGCTTAGTGGGGGCAACCTCGCCGGATGAGCAGTTCTTC

clone_size: many
v_call: TRBV7-6
d_call: TRBD1
j_call: TRBJ1-6
cdr3_aa: CASSTTGNSPLHF
cdr3_nt: TGTGCCAGCAGCACGACAGGGAATTCACCCCTCCACTTT

clone_size: many
v_call: TRBV7-9
d_call: .
j_call: TRBJ1-1
cdr3_aa: CASEMRDLEAFF
cdr3_nt: TGTGCCAGCGAAATGAGGGACTTAGAAGCTTTCTTT

clone_size: many
v_call: TRBV12-3/TRBV12-4
d_call: .
j_call: TRBJ1-3
cdr3_aa: CASSPRGVISGNTIYF
cdr3_nt: TGTGCCAGCAGTCCCCGCGGGGTCATTTCTGGAAACACCATATATTTT

clone_size: many
v_call: TRBV20-1
d_call: TRBD2
j_call: TRBJ2-7
cdr3_aa: CSARSARKLAGDEQYF
cdr3_nt: TGCAGTGCTAGATCTGCCCGGAAACTAGCGGGAGACGAGCAGTACTTC

clone_size: many
v_call: TRBV12-3/TRBV12-4
d_call: .
j_call: TRBJ2-5
cdr3_aa: CASSLQETQYF
cdr3_nt: TGTGCCAGCAGTTTGCAAGAGACCCAGTACTTC

clone_size: .
v_call: TRBV27
d_call: .
j_call: TRBJ1-5
cdr3_aa: CASSPMVSNQPQHF
cdr3_nt: TGTGCCAGCAGTCCTATGGTTAGCAATCAGCCCCAGCATTTT

clone_size: few
v_call: TRBV7-2
d_call: TRBD2
j_call: TRBJ2-5
cdr3_aa: CASSATLAGGQETQYF
cdr3_nt: TGTGCCAGCAGCGCAACACTAGCGGGAGGGCAAGAGACCCAGTACTTC

clone_size: .
v_call: TRBV5-1
d_call: TRBD1
j_call: TRBJ2-7
cdr3_aa: CASSLMDRGPDEQYF
cdr3_nt: TGCGCCAGCAGCTTGATGGACAGGGGGCCCGACGAGCAGTACTTC

clone_size: .
v_call: TRBV7-9
d_call: TRBD2
j_call: TRBJ2-7
cdr3_aa: CASSSTSGQFEQYF
cdr3_nt: TGTGCCAGCAGCTCGACTAGCGGCCAGTTTGAGCAGTACTTC

clone_size: few
v_call: TRBV29-1
d_call: .
j_call: TRBJ2-7
cdr3_aa: CSVEDLGKQYF
cdr3_nt: TGCAGCGTTGAAGATCTCGGTAAGCAGTACTTC

clone_size: many
v_call: TRBV20-1
d_call: .
j_call: TRBJ2-5
cdr3_aa: CSASTGGRETQYF
cdr3_nt: TGCAGTGCTAGTACGGGGGGCCGAGAGACCCAGTACTTC

clone_size: .
v_call: TRBV20-1
d_call: .
j_call: TRBJ2-7
cdr3_aa: CSARLRSSYEQYF
cdr3_nt: TGCAGTGCTAGATTGAGGAGCTCCTACGAGCAGTACTTC

clone_size: many
v_call: TRBV20-1
d_call: .
j_call: TRBJ1-3
cdr3_aa: CSAINPGPDSGNTIYF
cdr3_nt: TGCAGTGCTATTAATCCGGGGCCCGACTCTGGAAACACCATATATTTT

clone_size: few
v_call: TRBV5-1
d_call: TRBD2
j_call: TRBJ2-6
cdr3_aa: CASSFTSGVSGANVLTF
cdr3_nt: TGCGCCAGCAGTTTTACTAGCGGGGTATCTGGGGCCAACGTCCTGACTTTC

clone_size: many
v_call: TRBV2
d_call: .
j_call: TRBJ1-6
cdr3_aa: CASSESVQANSPLHF
cdr3_nt: TGTGCCAGCAGTGAAAGTGTCCAGGCGAATTCACCCCTCCACTTT

clone_size: many
v_call: TRBV10-3
d_call: TRBD1
j_call: TRBJ2-1
cdr3_aa: CAISKGQGVGNEQFF
cdr3_nt: TGTGCCATCAGTAAGGGACAGGGGGTCGGCAATGAGCAGTTCTTC

clone_size: many
v_call: TRBV4-3
d_call: TRBD1
j_call: TRBJ1-5
cdr3_aa: CASSQNRGGQPQHF
cdr3_nt: TGCGCCAGCAGCCAAAACAGGGGAGGTCAGCCCCAGCATTTT